This T cell receptor beta chain was sequenced during a study of blood T cells in healthy people across ages. For the second PCR, which ran for about 7 to 11 cycles, a sample-barcoded 5' primer and a J-beta primer mix were used. TCRdb redid the calling of the 5' RACE reads with MiXCR, one entry per CDR3 protein. The repertoire consists of over a million distinct CDR3 sequences, with approximately 60% occurring once and the leading ten covering over 5%. The J segment lost 7 bases and the V segment lost 5 bases, leaving 9 bases of the junction unmatched. Germline V CDR1 and CDR2: MNHEY, SMNVEV (reference sequence). This CDR3 is built from 15 residues.

Sequenced input: blood. This sequence joins TRBV27 and TRBJ2-3; 10 bases fit TRBD2. The clonotype was recovered from a man younger than 35 in good health. As DNA, the CDR3 is TGTGCCAGCAGTCTAGCGGGGGAGCCTCGGAATACGCAGTATTTT. It translates to CASSLAGEPRNTQYF.